This passage covers 22 T cell receptor beta chains from one sample sequenced in a study of tumor and adjacent non-tumor tissue in lung cancer. This sample's RNA came from whole unsorted tissue. Three rounds of nested PCR, following a modified ARM-PCR protocol, produced the TCRbeta library. MiXCR, run by TCRdb on the multiplex PCR reads, gives a single entry per CDR3 protein. Here the sample spans just over 200,000 distinct CDR3 sequences, about 76% being singletons. The sample consisted of lung tumor tissue. The source is a man aged 60-69 years with non-small cell lung cancer.

On this clonotype itself: A single base separates this from a much larger clone, so it may be a read error. The chain uses TRBV6-5 and TRBJ2-7; tentative D call: TRBD1 (7 bases). CDR3 length: 17 amino acids. The germline V and J ends were trimmed by 6 bases and 5 bases, with 26 bases remaining between them. Germline V CDR1 and CDR2: MNHEY, SVGAGI. This chain's CDR3 is CASSANGALTGRHEQYF. CDR3 DNA sequence: TGTGCCAGCAGCGCAAACGGAGCCCTGACAGGGAGGCACGAGCAGTACTTC.

Concerning this clonotype: A much larger clone lies one base from this, so it may be a read error. The chain links TRBV29-1 to TRBJ1-4, with D unresolved. The length of the CDR3 is 13 residues. Germline loops: CDR1 SQVTM, CDR2 ANQGSEA. The CDR3, as DNA: TGCAGCGTTGCCGGAGCAACTAATGTAAAACTGTTTTTT. Its protein is CSVAGATNVKLFF.

V gene TRBV28 combines with J gene TRBJ2-7; no definite D call. Germline-derived CDR1 and CDR2 are MDHEN and SYDVKM. V dropped 7 bases and J dropped 0 bases, with 10 bases sitting between them. There are 13 residues in the CDR3. The DNA of the CDR3 is TGTGCCAGCACGGGCTACAGCTCCTACGAGCAGTACTTC. Translated: CASTGYSSYEQYF.

The genes are TRBV11-3 and TRBJ2-3; TRBD2 matches at 10 bases. The CDR3 spans 15 residues. Per the germline V gene, CDR1 is SGHNT and CDR2 is YENEEA. After removal of 3 bases from V and 4 bases from J, the junction contained 4 bases not matched to a gene. This CDR3 reads CASSFGGTSADTQYF. Here the CDR3 DNA reads TGTGCCAGCAGCTTTGGTGGGACTAGCGCAGATACGCAGTATTTT.

Remarks on this clonotype: Just one base apart from a much larger clone, this may be a read error. V usage is TRBV12-3 or TRBV12-4 and J usage is TRBJ1-5, with TRBD1 identical over 7 bases. The CDR3 consists of 13 residues. The ends lost 4 bases at V and 5 bases at J; junction bases unmatched: 2. The CDR3 spells CASSSQGDQPQHF. The CDR3 DNA reads as TGTGCCAGCAGTTCCCAGGGGGATCAGCCCCAGCATTTT.

The sample holds many counts of this clonotype. The J gene is TRBJ1-4, the V gene TRBV12-3 or TRBV12-4; possible D gene TRBD1, 5 bases. V was trimmed by 5 bases and J by 8 bases, leaving 12 bases between them. The CDR3 is made up of 13 amino acids. CDR3 DNA: TGTGCCAGCAGTCCAGGGTACGGCGAAAAACTGTTTTTT. Its translation: CASSPGYGEKLFF.

Of note for this clonotype: Relative to the germline gene, one junction end is altered; a read error may explain this. The chain couples TRBV12-3 or TRBV12-4 to TRBJ2-3; D call uncertain. The CDR3 sequence is 13 residues long. The CDR3 bases are TGTCCCAGCAGTTCCGTTAGCACAGATACGCAGTATTTT. Residues: CPSSSVSTDTQYF.

This chain connects TRBV30 to TRBJ1-1, with TRBD1 matching over 8 bases. V lost 0 bases, J lost 7 bases, and 10 bases stayed unmatched. The CDR3 has 15 amino acids. In germline, CDR1 is GTSNPN, CDR2 SVGIG (reference sequence). CDR3 sequence: CAWSVLTGGSSEAFF. The CDR3 nucleotides are TGTGCCTGGAGTGTACTCACAGGGGGTTCTAGTGAAGCTTTCTTT.

Points on this clonotype: A junction end diverges from the germline sequence, so it may reflect a read error. The J gene is TRBJ2-7, the V gene TRBV11-3, with a tentative D call TRBD1 (5 bases). The CDR3 consists of 14 residues. Per germline, CDR1 SGHNT and CDR2 YENEEA. The CDR3 loop is CASSLTALSHEQYF. Written as DNA, the CDR3 is TGTGCCAGCAGCCTGACAGCTCTATCCCACGAACAGTACTTC. Together with reference TRBV11-3 and TRBJ2-7, the CDR3 gives the full variable domain: EAGVVQSPRYKIIEKKQPVAFWCNPISGHNTLYWYLQNLGQGPELLIRYENEEAVDDSQLPKDRFSAERLKGVDSTLKIQPAELGDSAVYLCASSLTALSHEQYFGPGTRLTVT.

Regarding this clonotype: At one end, the junction sequence differs from germline, possibly due to a read error. This rearrangement joins TRBV29-1 to TRBJ2-3, with D uncertain. Germline lookup yields CDR1 SQVTM and CDR2 ANQGSEA. The CDR3 is made up of 13 amino acids. CDR3 bases: TGCAGTGCTCATGGTTTGAGCACAGATACGCAGTATTTC. Residues: CSAHGLSTDTQYF.

J is TRBJ1-5 and V is TRBV11-2, with a possible D match to TRBD1 (5 bases). The germline CDR1 and CDR2 sequences are SGHAT and FQNNGV. There are 15 residues in the CDR3. V dropped 1 base and J dropped 8 bases, with 15 bases sitting between them. The CDR3 protein is CASSLAGAGHEPQHF. Here the CDR3 DNA reads TGTGCCAGCAGCTTAGCCGGGGCAGGGCATGAGCCCCAGCATTTT.

This clonotype was counted between two and nine times. J is TRBJ1-1 and V is TRBV5-6; unclear D gene. CDR3 size: 16 residues. The germline V and J ends were trimmed by 1 base and 1 base, with 14 bases remaining between them. The germline V gene encodes CDR1 SGHDT and CDR2 YYEEEE. The CDR3 DNA is TGTGCCAGCAGCTTGTCTGAAAGGAGGAGGAACACTGAAGCTTTCTTT. Amino acids: CASSLSERRRNTEAFF.

About this clonotype itself: No conserved phenylalanine or tryptophan is present at the end of the CDR3, so a read error is the likely explanation. The limits of the CDR3 on the DNA are not certain, so only TCRdb's listed CDR3 is given. The genes are TRBV4-3 and TRBJ1-1. Germline CDR1 LGHNA, CDR2 YSLEER. The CDR3 spans 12 residues, counting both ends. CDR3 sequence: CASSRDGTEAFL.

This clonotype was seen a few times. The rearrangement joins TRBV20-1 to TRBJ2-7; maybe TRBD2 (5 bases). The V gene lost 1 base and the J gene lost 7 bases, with 17 bases spanning the gap. This CDR3 spans 14 amino acids. Germline CDR1 is DFQATT and CDR2 is SNEGSKA (reference sequence). The CDR3 is CSARAGLAPEEQYF. As DNA, the CDR3 is TGCAGTGCTAGAGCCGGACTCGCTCCGGAAGAGCAGTACTTC.

Comment on this clonotype: Mismatch with germline at one junction end may stem from a read error. This sequence joins TRBV29-1 and TRBJ1-4; D call uncertain. The germline CDR1 and CDR2 sequences are SQVTM and ANQGSEA. The CDR3 has 13 amino acids. CDR3 nucleotide sequence: TGCAGCGTCGACGGGGAGACTAATGAAGAACTGTTTTTT. Encoded protein: CSVDGETNEELFF.

This clonotype has just a few counts. V and J are TRBV11-3 and TRBJ2-7; TRBD2 is a possible D gene (6 bases). Trimming took off 5 bases at V and 7 bases at J, with 21 bases between the two ends. CDR3 length: 15 amino acids. Germline values: CDR1 SGHNT, CDR2 YENEEA. The CDR3 sequence is CASSLGSSAYYEQYF. DNA for the CDR3: TGTGCCAGCAGCCTGGGGTCTAGCGCCTACTATGAGCAGTACTTC.

Regarding this clonotype: The junction differs from germline at one of its ends, possibly a read error. The rearrangement links TRBV11-3 to TRBJ2-3; D is unclear. Germline V gives CDR1 SGHNT, CDR2 YENEEA. This CDR3 comprises 15 residues. CDR3 in DNA: TGTGCCAGTAGCTTAGATTCCTGGGTCACAGATACGCAGTATTTT. It yields the protein CASSLDSWVTDTQYF.

With respect to this clonotype: The junction departs from germline at one end; a sequencing error may be responsible. The chain employs TRBV11-1 and TRBJ1-5, with 7 positions matching TRBD1. This CDR3 is 13 amino acids long. Germline values: CDR1 SGHAT, CDR2 FQDESV (reference sequence). The CDR3 spells CTSNLDRVQPQHF. Here the CDR3 DNA reads TGTACCAGCAACCTAGACAGGGTTCAGCCCCAGCATTTT.

This clonotype was seen at least ten times. The J gene is TRBJ1-1, the V gene TRBV11-2, with unresolved D. Germline V lookup: CDR1 SGHAT, CDR2 FQNNGV. The CDR3 covers 16 residues. Between the trimmed V and J ends, which lost 8 bases and 1 base, there was a span of 20 bases. The CDR3 reads CASLRAGSTANTEAFF. In DNA form, the CDR3 reads TGTGCCAGCCTCCGGGCTGGTTCGACCGCGAACACTGAAGCTTTCTTT.

In this sample, this clonotype turned up a few times. This may come from a read error, since a much larger clone is one base off. V gene TRBV12-3 or TRBV12-4 combines with J gene TRBJ2-1, with no clear D. The CDR3 runs to 14 residues. CDR3 region: CAGSSTGRRNEQFF. The CDR3 DNA is TGTGCCGGCAGTTCCACGGGCAGACGCAATGAGCAGTTCTTC.

In regard to this clonotype: This likely comes from a read error, as the CDR3 has no conserved phenylalanine or tryptophan at its end. This chain connects TRBV20-1 to TRBJ2-1; TRBD2 agrees at 8 bases. The V gene end was trimmed by 1 base and the J gene end by 5 bases; junction bases not matched to a gene: 7. Germline lookup yields CDR1 DFQATT and CDR2 SNEGSKA (reference sequence). The CDR3 is made up of 15 amino acids. Written as DNA, the CDR3 is TGCAGTGCTAGAGGGAGTAGCGGGAACCACAATGAGCAGTTCTTA. Its translation is CSARGSSGNHNEQFL.

Turning to this clonotype: A junction boundary mismatches the germline segment, possibly from a read error. This chain connects TRBV20-1 to TRBJ1-1, with a weak D call TRBD1 (5 bases). Looked up from germline, CDR1 is DFQATT and CDR2 is SNEGSKA (reference sequence). The CDR3 sequence is 12 residues long. For the CDR3, the DNA is TGCAGATGGGGCTTTACGAACGCTGAATCTTTCTTT. It codes for CRWGFTNAESFF.